The 20 T cell receptor beta chains below come from one sample, sequenced in a study of early stage breast cancer tumors. Only in-frame clones appear in the TCRdb table, and some are missing; sequencing was by immunoSEQ multiplex PCR. Here the sample spans around 48,000 clones, 90% to 95% being singletons. Sample: blood. The receptors were sampled from a person aged 70 to 85 with breast cancer.

This chain's CDR3 is CASSYSGLAATDTQYF. CDR3 nucleotides: TGTGCCAGCAGTTACTCGGGACTAGCGGCCACAGATACGCAGTATTTT. V gene TRBV6-5 combines with J gene TRBJ2-3; the match to TRBD2 covers 11 bases. Germline V lookup: CDR1 MNHEY, CDR2 SVGAGI. The CDR3 has 16 residues. V was pared by 0 bases and J by 2 bases, with 1 base of the junction left unmatched.

This chain uses TRBV7-2 with TRBJ1-2; TRBD1 might be the D (5 bases). The V and J ends lost 1 base and 6 bases respectively, with 15 bases between them. The CDR3 consists of 15 residues. Germline CDR1 SGHTA, CDR2 FQGNSA. For the CDR3, the DNA is TGTGCCAGCAGCTTAGTTTGGGGGGGGGAGAATGGCTACACCTTC. This codes for CASSLVWGGENGYTF.

This clone was counted once. Here the CDR3 DNA reads TGCGCCAGCAGCTTGGGCCCGGCAGGAACTAATGAAAAACTGTTTTTT. It translates to CASSLGPAGTNEKLFF. V usage is TRBV5-1 and J usage is TRBJ1-4, with D unresolved. The CDR3 runs to 16 residues. V lost 0 bases to trimming and J lost 1 base, with 10 bases between them. CDR1 and CDR2 (germline): SGHRS, YFSETQ.

The rearrangement joins TRBV30 to TRBJ1-1; D is unclear. Germline CDR1 and CDR2: GTSNPN and SVGIG (reference sequence). CDR3 length: 12 residues. The V gene lost 2 bases and the J gene lost 7 bases, with 11 bases spanning the gap. The chain's CDR3 is CAWSFGRVEAFF. DNA of the CDR3: TGTGCCTGGAGTTTCGGGCGGGTTGAAGCTTTCTTT.

The V and J genes are TRBV4-1 and TRBJ1-2; D gene ambiguous. CDR3 length equals 13 residues. Between the trimmed V and J ends, which lost 0 bases and 8 bases, there was a span of 10 bases. Germline V gene data show CDR1 as MGHRA and CDR2 as YSYEKL. CDR3 nucleotides: TGCGCCAGCAGCCAAGAGACTGCGAAGGGCTACACCTTC. Protein sequence: CASSQETAKGYTF.

The chain couples TRBV7-2 to TRBJ1-6; 7 bases line up with TRBD1. The CDR3 runs to 14 residues. J was trimmed by 8 bases and V by 6 bases; bases with no gene match: 7. Germline V gene sequence: CDR1 SGHTA, CDR2 FQGNSA. CDR3 sequence reads: CASRMTGRDSPLHF. CDR3 DNA: TGTGCCAGCAGAATGACAGGGAGAGATTCACCCCTCCACTTT. Based on the CDR3 plus reference TRBV7-2 and TRBJ1-6, the full variable domain is GAGVSQSPSNKVTEKGKDVELRCDPISGHTALYWYRQSLGQGLEFLIYFQGNSAPDKSGLPSDRFSAERTGGSVSTLTIQRTQQEDSAVYLCASRMTGRDSPLHFGNGTRLTVT.

The genes are TRBV12-5 and TRBJ2-2; D perhaps matches TRBD2 (6 bases). The CDR3 is 16 amino acids. Trimming pared 7 bases from V and 5 bases from J, leaving 20 bases between. Germline V CDR1 and CDR2: LGHNT, FRNRAP. The CDR3 reads CASALKVRGGTGELFF. The CDR3 region has the DNA TGTGCTAGTGCCCTCAAGGTCCGGGGAGGAACCGGGGAGCTGTTTTTT. Together with reference TRBV12-5 and TRBJ2-2, the CDR3 gives the full variable domain: DARVTQTPRHKVTEMGQEVTMRCQPILGHNTVFWYRQTMMQGLELLAYFRNRAPLDDSGMPKDRFSAEMPDATLATLKIQPSEPRDSAVYFCASALKVRGGTGELFFGEGSRLTVL.

The chain joins TRBV18 to TRBJ1-5; D might be TRBD1 (6 bases). Trimming took off 1 base at V and 1 base at J, with 11 bases between the two ends. The CDR3 has 16 residues. Per the germline V gene, CDR1 is KGHSH and CDR2 is LQKENI. The CDR3 is CASSPQGQGSNQPQHF. Written as DNA, the CDR3 is TGTGCCAGCTCACCACAGGGGCAGGGGAGCAATCAGCCCCAGCATTTT.

The chain is built from TRBV11-2 and TRBJ2-1; TRBD1 matches 7 bases. With 1 base clipped from V and 8 bases from J, the junction kept 14 bases outside the gene matches. Germline V gene sequence: CDR1 SGHAT, CDR2 FQNNGV. The CDR3 has 17 amino acids. The CDR3, as DNA: TGTGCCAGCAGCTTAGGTTCAGGGGGATACGGACTGTATGAGCAGTTCTTC. This sequence encodes CASSLGSGGYGLYEQFF.

This chain uses TRBV29-1 with TRBJ1-1; D is uncertain. CDR3 length: 12 amino acids. Germline CDR1 and CDR2: SQVTM and ANQGSEA. The V end lost 1 base, the J end lost 5 bases, and 8 bases lay between the germline ends. The DNA of the CDR3 is TGCAGCGTTGAAGGTGGAGGAACTGAAGCTTTCTTT. As protein: CSVEGGGTEAFF.

This clone has only a few counts. This chain uses TRBV7-2 with TRBJ2-7; the match to TRBD2 covers 12 bases. The germline gives CDR1 SGHTA, CDR2 FQGNSA. V dropped 4 bases and J dropped 4; count of bases not matched to a gene: 5. This CDR3 comprises 15 residues. The CDR3 loop reads CASSWASGGEYEQYF. The CDR3 coding sequence is TGTGCCAGCAGCTGGGCTAGCGGGGGGGAATACGAGCAGTACTTC.

The V call is TRBV27, the J call TRBJ2-7; TRBD2 agrees at 7 bases. CDR3 size: 15 residues. V gave up 3 bases and J gave up 1 base; unmatched junction bases: 6. From germline, CDR1 is MNHEY and CDR2 SMNVEV (reference sequence). As DNA, the CDR3 is TGTGCCAGCAGTTTTAGGGAGGGCGGATCCTACGAGCAGTACTTC. Amino acid sequence: CASSFREGGSYEQYF.

The gene calls are TRBV7-2 and TRBJ2-1, with TRBD1 identical over 9 bases. CDR3 length equals 15 residues. Germline V gene sequence: CDR1 SGHTA, CDR2 FQGNSA. The V segment lost 7 bases and the J segment 5 bases; nucleotides outside the gene matches: 9. CDR3 sequence reads: CASTRRDRADNEQFF. The CDR3 region has the DNA TGTGCCAGCACCCGTCGGGACAGGGCTGACAATGAGCAGTTCTTC.

V and J are TRBV19 and TRBJ2-1; perhaps TRBD1 as D (6 bases). The CDR3 has 11 amino acids. The V gene's germline CDR1 is LNHDA and CDR2 SQIVND (reference sequence). Trimming took off 4 bases at V and 11 bases at J, with 9 bases between the two ends. This CDR3 reads CASSTGTKQFF. The CDR3 nucleotides read TGTGCCAGTAGTACCGGGACAAAGCAGTTCTTC.

The rearrangement links TRBV28 to TRBJ2-1, with 8 nucleotides matching TRBD2. Germline trimming cut 7 bases from V and 9 bases from J; bases unmatched to any gene: 11. The CDR3 spans 14 residues. The germline V gene encodes CDR1 MDHEN and CDR2 SYDVKM. The CDR3 loop reads CASTPTSGGIEQFF. The CDR3 nucleotides read TGTGCCAGCACTCCTACATCGGGAGGGATTGAGCAGTTCTTC.

The CDR3 is CSVRPRGNPYEQYF. CDR3 DNA: TGCAGCGTTCGGCCGAGAGGGAACCCCTACGAGCAGTACTTC. This chain links TRBV29-1 with TRBJ2-7; possible D gene TRBD2, 5 bases. The germline CDR1 and CDR2 sequences are SQVTM and ANQGSEA. Trimming pared 5 bases from V and 2 bases from J, leaving 16 bases between. The CDR3 extends over 14 amino acids.

J is TRBJ2-6 and V is TRBV29-1; 7 nucleotides agree with TRBD1. V gave up 7 bases and J gave up 1 base; unmatched junction bases: 4. Germline CDR1 is SQVTM and CDR2 is ANQGSEA. CDR3 length: 14 residues. The CDR3 here is CSAQQGSGANVLTF. The CDR3 DNA sequence: TGCAGCGCACAACAGGGGTCTGGGGCCAACGTCCTGACTTTC.

The chain recombines TRBV2 with TRBJ1-5, with 8 positions matching TRBD1. There are 17 residues in the CDR3. Germline V lookup: CDR1 SNHLY, CDR2 FYNNEI. With V trimmed by 5 bases and J by 0 bases, 9 bases remained unmatched. The CDR3 DNA is TGTGCCAGCAGTCAATTCCGGACAGGGTCTAGCAATCAGCCCCAGCATTTT. This sequence encodes CASSQFRTGSSNQPQHF. The full variable domain, completed using reference TRBV2 and TRBJ1-5, is EPEVTQTPSHQVTQMGQEVILRCVPISNHLYFYWYRQILGQKVEFLVSFYNNEISEKSEIFDDQFSVERPDGSNFTLKIRSTKLEDSAMYFCASSQFRTGSSNQPQHFGDGTRLSIL.

The chain joins TRBV2 to TRBJ2-3; 10 bases align to TRBD2. CDR3 length equals 15 residues. V was pared by 7 bases and J by 6 bases, with 10 bases of the junction left unmatched. Per the germline V gene, CDR1 is SNHLY and CDR2 is FYNNEI. CDR3 DNA sequence: TGTGCCAGCAATACTATAGCGGGGGGCGCCGATACGCAGTATTTT. This codes for CASNTIAGGADTQYF. Filled out from reference TRBV2 and TRBJ2-3, the complete variable domain reads EPEVTQTPSHQVTQMGQEVILRCVPISNHLYFYWYRQILGQKVEFLVSFYNNEISEKSEIFDDQFSVERPDGSNFTLKIRSTKLEDSAMYFCASNTIAGGADTQYFGPGTRLTVL.

The V call is TRBV9, the J call TRBJ1-2; D is possibly TRBD1 (5 bases). CDR1 SGDLS and CDR2 YYNGEE come from the germline V gene. Trimming took off 0 bases at V and 2 bases at J, with 11 bases between the two ends. CDR3 size: 15 residues. CDR3 sequence (DNA): TGTGCCAGCAGCGTAGTTTGGGACTCCAACTATGGCTACACCTTC. Translation: CASSVVWDSNYGYTF.